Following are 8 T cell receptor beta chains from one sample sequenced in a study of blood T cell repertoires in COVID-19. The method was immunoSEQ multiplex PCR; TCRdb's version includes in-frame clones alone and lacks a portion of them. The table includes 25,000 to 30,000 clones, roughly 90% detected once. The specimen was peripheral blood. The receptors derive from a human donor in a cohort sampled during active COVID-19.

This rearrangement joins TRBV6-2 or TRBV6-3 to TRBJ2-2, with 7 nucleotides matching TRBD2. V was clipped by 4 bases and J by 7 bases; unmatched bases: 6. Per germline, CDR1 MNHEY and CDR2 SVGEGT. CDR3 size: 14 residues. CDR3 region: CASSSAGLDGELFF. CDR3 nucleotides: TGTGCCAGCAGTTCAGCGGGGCTGGACGGGGAGCTGTTTTTT.

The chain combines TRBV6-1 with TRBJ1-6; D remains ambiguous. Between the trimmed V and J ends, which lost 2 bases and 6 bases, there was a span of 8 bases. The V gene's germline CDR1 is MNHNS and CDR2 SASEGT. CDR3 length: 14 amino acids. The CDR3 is CASSESSFNSPLHF. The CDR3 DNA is TGTGCCAGCAGTGAATCCAGTTTTAATTCACCCCTCCACTTT.

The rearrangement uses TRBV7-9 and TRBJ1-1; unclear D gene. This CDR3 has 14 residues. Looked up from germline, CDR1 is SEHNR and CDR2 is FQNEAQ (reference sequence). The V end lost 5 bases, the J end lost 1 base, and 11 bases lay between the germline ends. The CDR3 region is CASSQSTGNTEAFF. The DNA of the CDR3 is TGTGCCAGCAGCCAATCGACGGGGAACACTGAAGCTTTCTTT. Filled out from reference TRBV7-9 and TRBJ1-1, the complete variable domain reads DTGVSQNPRHKITKRGQNVTFRCDPISEHNRLYWYRQTLGQGPEFLTYFQNEAQLEKSRLLSDRFSAERPKGSFSTLEIQRTEQGDSAMYLCASSQSTGNTEAFFGQGTRLTVV.

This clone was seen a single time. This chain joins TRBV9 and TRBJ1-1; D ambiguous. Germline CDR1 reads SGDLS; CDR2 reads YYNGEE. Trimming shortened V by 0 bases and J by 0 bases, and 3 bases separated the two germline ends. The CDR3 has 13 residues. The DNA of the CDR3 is TGTGCCAGCAGCGTAGCTATGAACACTGAAGCTTTCTTT. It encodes CASSVAMNTEAFF.

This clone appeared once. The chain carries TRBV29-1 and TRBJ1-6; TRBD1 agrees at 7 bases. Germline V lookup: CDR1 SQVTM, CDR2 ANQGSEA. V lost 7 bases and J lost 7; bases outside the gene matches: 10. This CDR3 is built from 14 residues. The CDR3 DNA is TGCAGCGCTCAAGAGGGACAGCTCAATTCACCCCTCCACTTT. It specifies CSAQEGQLNSPLHF. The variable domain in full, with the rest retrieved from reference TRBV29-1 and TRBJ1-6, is SAVISQKPSRDICQRGTSLTIQCQVDSQVTMMFWYRQQPGQSLTLIATANQGSEATYESGFVIDKFPISRPNLTFSTLTVSNMSPEDSSIYLCSAQEGQLNSPLHFGNGTRLTVT.

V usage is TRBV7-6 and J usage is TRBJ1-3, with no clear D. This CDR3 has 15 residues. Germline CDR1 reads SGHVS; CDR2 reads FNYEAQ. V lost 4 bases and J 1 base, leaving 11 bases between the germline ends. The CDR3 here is CASSSGALSGNTIYF. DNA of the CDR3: TGTGCCAGCAGCTCGGGAGCCTTATCTGGAAACACCATATATTTT. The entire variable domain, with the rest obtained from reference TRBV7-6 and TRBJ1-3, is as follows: GAGVSQSPRYKVTKRGQDVALRCDPISGHVSLYWYRQALGQGPEFLTYFNYEAQQDKSGLPNDRFSAERPEGSISTLTIQRTEQRDSAMYRCASSSGALSGNTIYFGEGSWLTVV.

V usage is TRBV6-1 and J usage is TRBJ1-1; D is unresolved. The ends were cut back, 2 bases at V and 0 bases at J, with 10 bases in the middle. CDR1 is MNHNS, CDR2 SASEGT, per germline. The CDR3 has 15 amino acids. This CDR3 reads CASSELEGLNTEAFF. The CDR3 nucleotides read TGTGCCAGCAGTGAACTAGAGGGCCTGAACACTGAAGCTTTCTTT.

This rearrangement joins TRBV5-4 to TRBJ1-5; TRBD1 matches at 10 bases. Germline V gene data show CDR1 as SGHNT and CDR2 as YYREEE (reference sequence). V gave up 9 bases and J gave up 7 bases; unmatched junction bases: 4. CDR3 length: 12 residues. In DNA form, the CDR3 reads TGTGCCACCGGGACAGGGGCCCAGCCCCAGCATTTT. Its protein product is CATGTGAQPQHF.